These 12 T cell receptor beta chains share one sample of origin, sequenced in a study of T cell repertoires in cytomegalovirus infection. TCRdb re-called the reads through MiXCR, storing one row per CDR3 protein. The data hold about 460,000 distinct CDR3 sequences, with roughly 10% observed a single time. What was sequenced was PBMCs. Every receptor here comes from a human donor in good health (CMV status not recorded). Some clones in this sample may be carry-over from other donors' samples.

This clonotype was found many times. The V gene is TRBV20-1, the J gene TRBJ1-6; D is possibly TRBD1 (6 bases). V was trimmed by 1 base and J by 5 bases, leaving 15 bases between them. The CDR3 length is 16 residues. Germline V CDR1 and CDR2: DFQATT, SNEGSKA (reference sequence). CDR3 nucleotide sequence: TGCAGTGCTAGAGGGATGCAGGGGTGGAATAATTCACCCCTCCACTTT. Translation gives CSARGMQGWNNSPLHF.

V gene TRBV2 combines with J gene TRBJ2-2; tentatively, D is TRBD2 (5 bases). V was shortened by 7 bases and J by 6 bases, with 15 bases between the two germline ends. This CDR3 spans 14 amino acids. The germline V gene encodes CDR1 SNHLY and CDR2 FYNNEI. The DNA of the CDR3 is TGTGCCAGCACCGGACTCTCGAGTCCCGGGGAGCTGTTTTTT. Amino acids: CASTGLSSPGELFF.

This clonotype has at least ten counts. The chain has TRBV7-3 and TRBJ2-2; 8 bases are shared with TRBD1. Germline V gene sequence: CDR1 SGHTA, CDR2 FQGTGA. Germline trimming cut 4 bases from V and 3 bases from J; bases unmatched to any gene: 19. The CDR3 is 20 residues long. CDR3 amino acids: CASSSPTMCRTGLDTGELFF. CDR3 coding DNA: TGTGCCAGCAGCTCCCCGACCATGTGCCGGACAGGGTTGGACACCGGGGAGCTGTTTTTT.

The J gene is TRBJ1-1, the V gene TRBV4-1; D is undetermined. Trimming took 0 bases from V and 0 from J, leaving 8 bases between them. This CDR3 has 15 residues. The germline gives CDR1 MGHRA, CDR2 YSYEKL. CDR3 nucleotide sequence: TGCGCCAGCAGCCAAGATCGGTATGTGAACACTGAAGCTTTCTTT. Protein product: CASSQDRYVNTEAFF.

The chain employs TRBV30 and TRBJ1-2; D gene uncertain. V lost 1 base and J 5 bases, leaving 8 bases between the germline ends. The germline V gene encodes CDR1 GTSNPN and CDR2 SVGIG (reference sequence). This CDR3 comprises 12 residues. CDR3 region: CAWSGGHYGYTF. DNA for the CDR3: TGTGCCTGGAGTGGCGGCCATTATGGCTACACCTTC.

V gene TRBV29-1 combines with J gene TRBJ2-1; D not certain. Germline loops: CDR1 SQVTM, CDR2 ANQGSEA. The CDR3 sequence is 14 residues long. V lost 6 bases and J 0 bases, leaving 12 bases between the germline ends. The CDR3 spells CSVDSASSYNEQFF. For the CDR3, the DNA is TGCAGCGTCGACTCCGCGAGCTCCTACAATGAGCAGTTCTTC.

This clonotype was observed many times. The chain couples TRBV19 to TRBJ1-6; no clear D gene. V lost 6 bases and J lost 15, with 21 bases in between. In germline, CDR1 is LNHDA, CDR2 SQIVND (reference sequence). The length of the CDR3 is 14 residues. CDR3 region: CASSSSTARLCLHF. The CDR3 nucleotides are TGTGCCAGTAGCTCATCCACTGCTCGGCTATGCCTCCACTTT.

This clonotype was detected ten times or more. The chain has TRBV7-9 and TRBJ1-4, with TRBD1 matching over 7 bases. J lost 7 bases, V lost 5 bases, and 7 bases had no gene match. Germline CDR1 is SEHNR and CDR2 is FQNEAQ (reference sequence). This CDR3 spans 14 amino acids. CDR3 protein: CASSLRGDGEKLFF. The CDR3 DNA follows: TGTGCCAGCAGCCTCAGGGGGGATGGTGAAAAACTGTTTTTT.

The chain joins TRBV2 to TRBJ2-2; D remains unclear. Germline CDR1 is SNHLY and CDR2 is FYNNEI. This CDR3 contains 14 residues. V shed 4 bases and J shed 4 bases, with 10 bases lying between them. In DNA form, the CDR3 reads TGTGCCAGCAGTGTCGGCCAGACCACCGGGGAGCTGTTTTTT. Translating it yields CASSVGQTTGELFF.

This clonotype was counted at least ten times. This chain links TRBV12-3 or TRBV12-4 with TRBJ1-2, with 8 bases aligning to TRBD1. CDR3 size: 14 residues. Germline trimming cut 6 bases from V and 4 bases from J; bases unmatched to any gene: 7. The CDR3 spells CASRRTGKGYGYTF. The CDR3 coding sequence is TGTGCCAGCAGACGGACAGGGAAGGGCTATGGCTACACCTTC.

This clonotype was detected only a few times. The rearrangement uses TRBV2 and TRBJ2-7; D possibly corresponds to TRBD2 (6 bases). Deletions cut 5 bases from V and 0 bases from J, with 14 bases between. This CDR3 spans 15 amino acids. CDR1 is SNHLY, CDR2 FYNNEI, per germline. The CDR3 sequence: CASSFLATSSYEQYF. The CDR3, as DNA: TGTGCCAGCAGTTTTCTAGCGACCAGCTCCTACGAGCAGTACTTC.

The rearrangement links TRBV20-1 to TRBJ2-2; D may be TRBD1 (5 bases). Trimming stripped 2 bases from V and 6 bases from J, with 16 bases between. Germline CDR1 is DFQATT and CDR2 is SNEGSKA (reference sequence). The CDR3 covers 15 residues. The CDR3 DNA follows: TGCAGTGCTAGATCATCTGACAGAGAAGCCGGGGAGCTGTTTTTT. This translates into CSARSSDREAGELFF.